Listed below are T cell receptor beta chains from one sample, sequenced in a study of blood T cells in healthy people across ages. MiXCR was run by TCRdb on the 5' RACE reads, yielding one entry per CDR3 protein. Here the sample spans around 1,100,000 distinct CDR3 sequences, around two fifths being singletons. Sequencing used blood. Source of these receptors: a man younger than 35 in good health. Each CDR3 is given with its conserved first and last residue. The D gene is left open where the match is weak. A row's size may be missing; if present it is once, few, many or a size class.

CDR3 protein: CTSTQGARGYTF
CDR3 DNA: TGTACCAGCACACAGGGGGCGCGGGGCTACACCTTC
D gene: TRBD1
CDR3 length: 12
J gene: TRBJ1-2
clone size: NA
V gene: TRBV9

CDR3 protein: CAWSVRPQVSGNTIYF
CDR3 DNA: TGTGCCTGGAGTGTACGACCCCAAGTCTCTGGAAACACCATATATTTT
D gene: NA
CDR3 length: 16
J gene: TRBJ1-3
clone size: NA
V gene: TRBV30

CDR3 protein: CASSFGTGLSTEAFF
CDR3 DNA: TGTGCCAGCAGCTTCGGGACAGGGTTGAGCACTGAAGCTTTCTTT
D gene: TRBD1
CDR3 length: 15
J gene: TRBJ1-1
clone size: NA
V gene: TRBV7-2

CDR3 protein: CASSQEELAYGELFF
CDR3 DNA: TGCGCCAGCAGCCAAGAGGAACTAGCGTACGGGGAGCTGTTTTTT
D gene: TRBD2
CDR3 length: 15
J gene: TRBJ2-2
clone size: few
V gene: TRBV4-1

CDR3 protein: CSGIPRQGSTDTQYF
CDR3 DNA: TGCAGTGGGATACCCAGACAGGGAAGCACAGATACGCAGTATTTT
D gene: TRBD1
CDR3 length: 15
J gene: TRBJ2-3
clone size: few
V gene: TRBV20-1

CDR3 protein: CASSYSPRDEQYF
CDR3 DNA: TGTGCCAGCAGTTACTCGCCTAGGGACGAGCAGTACTTC
D gene: NA
CDR3 length: 13
J gene: TRBJ2-7
clone size: NA
V gene: TRBV6-2/TRBV6-3

CDR3 protein: CSASGQGNIQYF
CDR3 DNA: TGCAGTGCCTCAGGACAGGGAAACATTCAGTACTTC
D gene: TRBD1
CDR3 length: 12
J gene: TRBJ2-4
clone size: NA
V gene: TRBV20-1

CDR3 protein: CASSLDIDRTYGYTF
CDR3 DNA: TGCGCCAGCAGCTTGGATATAGACAGAACCTATGGCTACACCTTC
D gene: NA
CDR3 length: 15
J gene: TRBJ1-2
clone size: NA
V gene: TRBV5-1

CDR3 protein: CASSQGGAPGMNEQFF
CDR3 DNA: TGCGCCAGCAGCCAAGGTGGGGCCCCGGGGATGAATGAGCAGTTCTTC
D gene: NA
CDR3 length: 16
J gene: TRBJ2-1
clone size: NA
V gene: TRBV4-3

CDR3 protein: CASSLFGSSGRNYNEQFF
CDR3 DNA: TGCGCCAGCAGCTTGTTTGGGTCTAGCGGGAGGAACTACAATGAGCAGTTCTTC
D gene: TRBD2
CDR3 length: 18
J gene: TRBJ2-1
clone size: NA
V gene: TRBV5-1

CDR3 protein: CASSVGDRANYGYTF
CDR3 DNA: TGTGCCAGCAGCGTAGGGGACAGGGCTAACTATGGCTACACCTTC
D gene: TRBD1
CDR3 length: 15
J gene: TRBJ1-2
clone size: NA
V gene: TRBV9

CDR3 protein: CASSSRTGTESTDTQYF
CDR3 DNA: TGTGCCAGCAGCTCCCGCACCGGGACCGAGAGCACAGATACGCAGTATTTT
D gene: NA
CDR3 length: 17
J gene: TRBJ2-3
clone size: NA
V gene: TRBV7-9

CDR3 protein: CSAINPGGRADTQYF
CDR3 DNA: TGCAGTGCTATAAACCCAGGGGGCAGGGCAGATACGCAGTATTTT
D gene: TRBD1
CDR3 length: 15
J gene: TRBJ2-3
clone size: NA
V gene: TRBV20-1

CDR3 protein: CATRLAASSYEQYF
CDR3 DNA: TGTGCCACTCGACTAGCGGCGAGCTCCTACGAGCAGTACTTC
D gene: TRBD2
CDR3 length: 14
J gene: TRBJ2-7
clone size: NA
V gene: TRBV10-3

CDR3 protein: CASRDRTSSRNIQYF
CDR3 DNA: TGTGCCAGCAGGGACCGGACGAGCTCGAGGAACATTCAGTACTTC
D gene: NA
CDR3 length: 15
J gene: TRBJ2-4
clone size: few
V gene: TRBV2

CDR3 protein: CASSLIPGQGSDGCTEAFF
CDR3 DNA: TGCGCCAGCAGCCTGATTCCGGGACAGGGCTCCGATGGGTGCACTGAAGCTTTCTTT
D gene: TRBD1
CDR3 length: 19
J gene: TRBJ1-1
clone size: once
V gene: TRBV4-1

CDR3 protein: CASRGGGEQYF
CDR3 DNA: TGTGCCAGCAGGGGCGGGGGAGAGCAGTACTTC
D gene: TRBD2
CDR3 length: 11
J gene: TRBJ2-5
clone size: NA
V gene: TRBV12-3/TRBV12-4

CDR3 protein: CASRPRDRGLSYGYTF
CDR3 DNA: TGTGCCAGCCGACCACGGGACAGGGGTTTGAGCTATGGCTACACCTTC
D gene: TRBD1
CDR3 length: 16
J gene: TRBJ1-2
clone size: few
V gene: TRBV28

CDR3 protein: CASTRLRSLANTGELFF
CDR3 DNA: TGTGCCAGCACCCGACTGCGGTCCCTCGCGAACACCGGGGAGCTGTTTTTT
D gene: NA
CDR3 length: 17
J gene: TRBJ2-2
clone size: few
V gene: TRBV11-2

CDR3 protein: CSIPGGGTQYF
CDR3 DNA: TGCAGTATACCAGGGGGGGGGACCCAGTACTTC
D gene: NA
CDR3 length: 11
J gene: TRBJ2-5
clone size: NA
V gene: TRBV20-1

CDR3 protein: CVARDQETQFF
CDR3 DNA: TGCGTTGCTAGAGACCAAGAGACCCAGTTCTTC
D gene: NA
CDR3 length: 11
J gene: TRBJ2-1
clone size: NA
V gene: TRBV20-1

CDR3 protein: CSVEDRRDGYTF
CDR3 DNA: TGCAGCGTTGAAGATCGCAGAGATGGCTACACCTTC
D gene: NA
CDR3 length: 12
J gene: TRBJ1-2
clone size: few
V gene: TRBV29-1

CDR3 protein: CASSLRPRQEGEPQHF
CDR3 DNA: TGCGCCAGCAGCCTAAGACCTAGACAGGAGGGTGAGCCCCAGCATTTT
D gene: NA
CDR3 length: 16
J gene: TRBJ1-5
clone size: once
V gene: TRBV5-1

CDR3 protein: CASRYRAWNSPLHF
CDR3 DNA: TGTGCCAGCAGGTACAGGGCGTGGAATTCACCCCTCCACTTT
D gene: NA
CDR3 length: 14
J gene: TRBJ1-6
clone size: NA
V gene: TRBV12-3/TRBV12-4

CDR3 protein: CASSRQAGNTIYF
CDR3 DNA: TGTGCCAGCAGCCGACAGGCTGGAAACACCATATATTTT
D gene: NA
CDR3 length: 13
J gene: TRBJ1-3
clone size: NA
V gene: TRBV6-6

CDR3 protein: CASSFWGSDGYTF
CDR3 DNA: TGTGCCAGCAGTTTTTGGGGCTCGGATGGCTACACCTTC
D gene: NA
CDR3 length: 13
J gene: TRBJ1-2
clone size: NA
V gene: TRBV12-3/TRBV12-4

CDR3 protein: CSAPTGGIYNEQFF
CDR3 DNA: TGCAGCGCGCCGACAGGGGGAATATACAATGAGCAGTTCTTC
D gene: TRBD1
CDR3 length: 14
J gene: TRBJ2-1
clone size: NA
V gene: TRBV29-1

CDR3 protein: CASSYSWAEAPSYNEQFF
CDR3 DNA: TGTGCCAGCAGTTACTCTTGGGCGGAGGCACCCTCCTACAATGAGCAGTTCTTC
D gene: NA
CDR3 length: 18
J gene: TRBJ2-1
clone size: NA
V gene: TRBV6-2/TRBV6-3

CDR3 protein: CATSRARGNTEAFF
CDR3 DNA: TGTGCCACCAGCAGAGCACGAGGTAACACTGAAGCTTTCTTT
D gene: NA
CDR3 length: 14
J gene: TRBJ1-1
clone size: few
V gene: TRBV15

CDR3 protein: CASSSGPTENTEAFF
CDR3 DNA: TGCGCCAGCAGCTCGGGCCCCACTGAGAACACTGAAGCTTTCTTT
D gene: NA
CDR3 length: 15
J gene: TRBJ1-1
clone size: NA
V gene: TRBV5-1

CDR3 protein: CASSVARGSNYGYTF
CDR3 DNA: TGTGCCAGCAGCGTAGCTAGGGGCAGCAACTATGGCTACACCTTC
D gene: NA
CDR3 length: 15
J gene: TRBJ1-2
clone size: few
V gene: TRBV9

CDR3 protein: CASLVDSTNEKLFF
CDR3 DNA: TGTGCCAGCCTCGTGGACAGCACTAATGAAAAACTGTTTTTT
D gene: NA
CDR3 length: 14
J gene: TRBJ1-4
clone size: few
V gene: TRBV2

CDR3 protein: CASSEYDTGELFF
CDR3 DNA: TGTGCCAGCAGTGAATATGACACCGGGGAGCTGTTTTTT
D gene: NA
CDR3 length: 13
J gene: TRBJ2-2
clone size: NA
V gene: TRBV6-1

CDR3 protein: CASSLEDYSNQPQHF
CDR3 DNA: TGTGCCAGCAGTTTAGAGGACTATAGCAATCAGCCCCAGCATTTT
D gene: NA
CDR3 length: 15
J gene: TRBJ1-5
clone size: NA
V gene: TRBV6-6

CDR3 protein: CASSPLWTGRSYEQYF
CDR3 DNA: TGTGCCAGCAGTCCACTCTGGACAGGCCGCTCCTACGAGCAGTACTTC
D gene: TRBD1
CDR3 length: 16
J gene: TRBJ2-7
clone size: NA
V gene: TRBV6-2/TRBV6-3

CDR3 protein: CASSFLAGTNYEQYF
CDR3 DNA: TGTGCCAGCAGTTTCCTAGCGGGGACAAATTACGAGCAGTACTTC
D gene: TRBD2
CDR3 length: 15
J gene: TRBJ2-7
clone size: NA
V gene: TRBV6-2/TRBV6-3

CDR3 protein: CASSLATLNTEAFF
CDR3 DNA: TGTGCCAGCAGTTTAGCGACACTGAACACTGAAGCTTTCTTT
D gene: NA
CDR3 length: 14
J gene: TRBJ1-1
clone size: NA
V gene: TRBV12-3/TRBV12-4

CDR3 protein: CASSLMSGTGKIYGYTF
CDR3 DNA: TGTGCCAGCAGCTTAATGTCCGGGACGGGAAAAATCTATGGCTACACCTTC
D gene: NA
CDR3 length: 17
J gene: TRBJ1-2
clone size: once
V gene: TRBV7-2